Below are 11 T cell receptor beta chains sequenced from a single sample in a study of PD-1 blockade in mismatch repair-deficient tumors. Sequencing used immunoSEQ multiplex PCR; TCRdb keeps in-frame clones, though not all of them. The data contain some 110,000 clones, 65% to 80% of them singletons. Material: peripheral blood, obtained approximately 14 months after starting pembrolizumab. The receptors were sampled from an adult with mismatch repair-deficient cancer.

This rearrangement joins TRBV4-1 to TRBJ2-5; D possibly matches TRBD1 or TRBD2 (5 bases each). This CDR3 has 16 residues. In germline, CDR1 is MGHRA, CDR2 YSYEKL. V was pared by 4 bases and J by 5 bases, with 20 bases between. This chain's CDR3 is CASSPGGRPGWETQYF. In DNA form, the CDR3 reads TGCGCCAGCAGCCCTGGGGGTCGGCCCGGATGGGAGACCCAGTACTTC.

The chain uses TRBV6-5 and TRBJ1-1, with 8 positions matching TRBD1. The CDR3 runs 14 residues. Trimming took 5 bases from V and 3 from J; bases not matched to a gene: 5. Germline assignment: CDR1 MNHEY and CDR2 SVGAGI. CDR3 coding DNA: TGTGCCAGCAGTACCCCAGGGGGCCACACTGAAGCTTTCTTT. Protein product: CASSTPGGHTEAFF.

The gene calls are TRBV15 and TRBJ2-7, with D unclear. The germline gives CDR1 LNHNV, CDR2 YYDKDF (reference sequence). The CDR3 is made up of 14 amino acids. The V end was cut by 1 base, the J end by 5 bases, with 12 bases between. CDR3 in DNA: TGTGCCACCAGCAGAGGTGCTACAAGGGACGAGCAGTACTTC. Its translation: CATSRGATRDEQYF. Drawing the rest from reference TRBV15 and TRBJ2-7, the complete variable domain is DAMVIQNPRYQVTQFGKPVTLSCSQTLNHNVMYWYQQKSSQAPKLLFHYYDKDFNNEADTPDNFQSRRPNTSFCFLDIRSPGLGDTAMYLCATSRGATRDEQYFGPGTRLTVT.

The CDR3 region has the DNA TGTGCCAGCAGTGACTCGAATCGGCGTCGGGGGACCGGGGAGCTGTTTTTT. It codes for CASSDSNRRRGTGELFF. The chain links TRBV6-4 to TRBJ2-2, with D tentatively TRBD2 (6 bases). Trimming took 0 bases from V and 5 from J, leaving 16 bases between them. The germline V gene encodes CDR1 MRHNA and CDR2 SNTAGT. This CDR3 is built from 17 residues.

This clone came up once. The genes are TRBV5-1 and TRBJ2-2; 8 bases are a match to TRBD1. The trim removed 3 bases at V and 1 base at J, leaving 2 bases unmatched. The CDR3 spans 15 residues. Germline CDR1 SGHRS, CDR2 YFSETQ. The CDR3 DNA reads TGCGCCAGCAGCTCCGGACAGGGGAACACCGGGGAGCTGTTTTTT. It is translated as CASSSGQGNTGELFF. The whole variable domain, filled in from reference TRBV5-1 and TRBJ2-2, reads KAGVTQTPRYLIKTRGQQVTLSCSPISGHRSVSWYQQTPGQGLQFLFEYFSETQRNKGNFPGRFSGRQFSNSRSEMNVSTLELGDSALYLCASSSGQGNTGELFFGEGSRLTVL.

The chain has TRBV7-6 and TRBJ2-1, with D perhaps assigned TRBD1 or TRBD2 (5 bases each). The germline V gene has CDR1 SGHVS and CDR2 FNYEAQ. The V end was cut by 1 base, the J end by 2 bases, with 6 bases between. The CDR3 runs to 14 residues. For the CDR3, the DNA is TGTGCCAGCAGCTTAGGGGGGACCTACAATGAGCAGTTCTTC. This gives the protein CASSLGGTYNEQFF.

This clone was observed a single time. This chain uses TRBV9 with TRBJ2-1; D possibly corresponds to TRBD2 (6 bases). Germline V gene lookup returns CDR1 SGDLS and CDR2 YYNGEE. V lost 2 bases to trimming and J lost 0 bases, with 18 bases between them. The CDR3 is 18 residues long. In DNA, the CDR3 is TGTGCCAGCAGCGTGTGGTATACTAGCTTAAGCTCCTACAATGAGCAGTTCTTC. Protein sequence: CASSVWYTSLSSYNEQFF.

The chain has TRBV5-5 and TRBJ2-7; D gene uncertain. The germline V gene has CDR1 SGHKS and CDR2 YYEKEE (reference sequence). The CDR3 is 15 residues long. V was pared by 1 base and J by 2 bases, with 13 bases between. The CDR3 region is CASSLRLPSTYEQYF. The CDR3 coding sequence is TGTGCCAGCAGCTTGAGGTTACCGTCCACCTACGAGCAGTACTTC.

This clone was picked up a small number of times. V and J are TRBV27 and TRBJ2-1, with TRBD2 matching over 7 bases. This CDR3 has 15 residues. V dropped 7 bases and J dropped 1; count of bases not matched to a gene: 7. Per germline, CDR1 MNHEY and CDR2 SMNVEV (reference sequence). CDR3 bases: TGTGCCAGCACGAAGACTAGCACATCCTACAATGAGCAGTTCTTC. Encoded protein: CASTKTSTSYNEQFF.

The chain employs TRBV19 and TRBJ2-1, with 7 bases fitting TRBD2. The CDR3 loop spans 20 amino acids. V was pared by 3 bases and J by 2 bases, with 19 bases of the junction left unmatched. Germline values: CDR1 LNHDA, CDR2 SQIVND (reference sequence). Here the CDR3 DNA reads TGTGCCAGTAGTATTACCCCTCGAGGGACGGGAGGTTATACCTACAATGAGCAGTTCTTC. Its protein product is CASSITPRGTGGYTYNEQFF.

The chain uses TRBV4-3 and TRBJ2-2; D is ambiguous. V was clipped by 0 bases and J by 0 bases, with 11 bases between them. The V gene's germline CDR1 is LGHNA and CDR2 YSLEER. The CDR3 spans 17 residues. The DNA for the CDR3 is TGCGCCAGCAGCCAAGATCCAGGTTTCGCGAACACCGGGGAGCTGTTTTTT. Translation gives CASSQDPGFANTGELFF.